Listed below are T cell receptor beta chains from one sample, sequenced in a study of blood T cell repertoires in COVID-19. Sequenced by immunoSEQ multiplex PCR; TCRdb stores in-frame clones only, minus some. The sample comprises 90,000 to 100,000 clones, more than 70% of which are singletons, and 2.5% to 3.5% rests with the top ten. Sequencing used peripheral blood. All receptors derive from a man between 50 and 59 years old with COVID-19, enrolled during active disease. The CDR3 runs from the conserved cysteine through the conserved F or W. The order of the fields is V gene, D gene, CDR3 length, J gene, clone size, CDR3 protein, CDR3 DNA. D genes are given only for firm matches. Expanded clones get a size class; other rows say once, few or many, or leave the size out.

V: TRBV5-1; D: -; length: 13; J: TRBJ1-1; size: once; CDR3: CASSLEQGTEAFF; DNA: TGCGCCAGCAGCTTGGAGCAGGGTACTGAAGCTTTCTTT
V: TRBV7-8; D: TRBD1; length: 14; J: TRBJ2-5; size: -; CDR3: CASSAGTGGETQYF; DNA: TGTGCCAGCAGCGCCGGGACAGGGGGAGAGACCCAGTACTTC
V: TRBV7-9; D: TRBD1; length: 15; J: TRBJ1-1; size: -; CDR3: CASSLGGGGATEAFF; DNA: TGTGCCAGCAGCTTAGGCGGAGGGGGCGCGACTGAAGCTTTCTTT
V: TRBV7-3; D: TRBD2; length: 15; J: TRBJ2-2; size: -; CDR3: CASSLNSGGTGELFF; DNA: TGTGCCAGCAGCTTAAACAGCGGGGGCACCGGGGAGCTGTTTTTT
V: TRBV30; D: -; length: 13; J: TRBJ2-3; size: -; CDR3: CASSRGITDTQYF; DNA: TGTGCCTCCTCTCGAGGGATCACAGATACGCAGTATTTT
V: TRBV6-5; D: TRBD1; length: 14; J: TRBJ1-1; size: -; CDR3: CASSYETGLTEAFF; DNA: TGTGCCAGCAGTTACGAGACAGGGCTCACTGAAGCTTTCTTT
V: TRBV6-4; D: -; length: 16; J: TRBJ2-4; size: -; CDR3: CASSDWRRVSKNIQYF; DNA: TGTGCCAGCAGTGACTGGCGGAGGGTTTCCAAAAACATTCAGTACTTC
V: TRBV5-3; D: -; length: 16; J: TRBJ2-5; size: -; CDR3: CARSSRDTNTQETQYF; DNA: TGTGCCAGAAGCTCCAGGGACACCAACACACAAGAGACCCAGTACTTC
V: TRBV15; D: -; length: 15; J: TRBJ1-4; size: few; CDR3: CATSSARGGNEKLFF; DNA: TGTGCCACCAGCAGTGCCAGGGGCGGTAATGAAAAACTGTTTTTT
V: TRBV7-3; D: TRBD1; length: 15; J: TRBJ1-2; size: -; CDR3: CASSLMPGQGYGYTF; DNA: TGTGCCAGCAGCTTAATGCCCGGACAGGGCTATGGCTACACCTTC
V: TRBV19; D: TRBD1; length: 13; J: TRBJ2-2; size: -; CDR3: CASSTGVTGELFF; DNA: TGTGCCAGTTCGACAGGGGTAACCGGGGAGCTGTTTTTT
V: TRBV30; D: -; length: 13; J: TRBJ1-5; size: -; CDR3: CAWNGPRNGPQHF; DNA: TGTGCCTGGAACGGTCCTCGCAACGGGCCCCAGCATTTT
V: TRBV15; D: TRBD1; length: 14; J: TRBJ1-5; size: few; CDR3: CATSGTGGIQPQHF; DNA: TGTGCCACCAGCGGGACAGGGGGTATTCAGCCCCAGCATTTT
V: TRBV29-1; D: -; length: 14; J: TRBJ2-7; size: -; CDR3: CSVKGGRVSYEQYF; DNA: TGCAGCGTTAAAGGTGGCAGGGTATCCTACGAGCAGTACTTC
V: TRBV5-1; D: TRBD2; length: 15; J: TRBJ2-3; size: -; CDR3: CASSGGLADTDTQYF; DNA: TGCGCCAGCAGCGGCGGACTAGCGGACACAGATACGCAGTATTTT
V: TRBV2; D: TRBD1; length: 15; J: TRBJ1-6; size: -; CDR3: CASRQDRGWNSPLHF; DNA: TGTGCCAGCAGGCAAGACAGGGGTTGGAATTCACCCCTCCACTTT
V: TRBV4-1; D: TRBD1; length: 15; J: TRBJ2-7; size: once; CDR3: CASSQDFAGGYEQYF; DNA: TGCGCCAGCAGCCAAGATTTTGCAGGGGGCTACGAGCAGTACTTC
V: TRBV2; D: TRBD1; length: 14; J: TRBJ1-5; size: -; CDR3: CASTLGTGEQPQHF; DNA: TGTGCCAGCACTCTAGGGACAGGGGAACAGCCCCAGCATTTT
V: TRBV19; D: TRBD2; length: 15; J: TRBJ2-3; size: -; CDR3: CASSRTSASTDTQYF; DNA: TGTGCCAGTAGTAGGACTAGCGCCTCCACAGATACGCAGTATTTT
V: TRBV19; D: TRBD2; length: 13; J: TRBJ2-3; size: -; CDR3: CASKTGGPDTQYF; DNA: TGTGCCAGTAAAACGGGGGGGCCCGATACGCAGTATTTT
V: TRBV18; D: -; length: 13; J: TRBJ1-2; size: -; CDR3: CASSPGRIDGYTF; DNA: TGTGCCAGCTCACCGGGCAGGATTGATGGCTACACCTTC
V: TRBV6-1; D: -; length: 15; J: TRBJ1-2; size: -; CDR3: CASSEAGSATAGYTF; DNA: TGTGCCAGCAGTGAAGCTGGGTCAGCGACGGCGGGCTACACCTTC
V: TRBV6-5; D: -; length: 13; J: TRBJ2-5; size: -; CDR3: CACWRSPQETQYF; DNA: TGTGCCTGTTGGCGGAGTCCCCAAGAGACCCAGTACTTC
V: TRBV15; D: TRBD1; length: 15; J: TRBJ1-1; size: medium-sized; CDR3: CATSRGQGFSTEAFF; DNA: TGTGCCACCAGCCGGGGACAGGGCTTTAGCACTGAAGCTTTCTTT
V: TRBV7-3; D: -; length: 13; J: TRBJ1-1; size: few; CDR3: CASSFGRYTEAFF; DNA: TGTGCCAGCAGCTTTGGCAGGTACACTGAAGCTTTCTTT
V: TRBV10-3; D: TRBD1; length: 15; J: TRBJ1-1; size: once; CDR3: CAISKPGQVNTEAFF; DNA: TGTGCCATCAGCAAACCGGGACAGGTGAACACTGAAGCTTTCTTT
V: TRBV6-1; D: TRBD2; length: 16; J: TRBJ2-3; size: once; CDR3: CASSGRAGPTTDTQYF; DNA: TGTGCCAGCAGTGGTCGAGCGGGGCCAACCACAGATACGCAGTATTTT
V: TRBV5-8; D: -; length: 15; J: TRBJ1-2; size: -; CDR3: CASSPTAGGYYGYTF; DNA: TGTGCCAGCAGCCCGACGGCGGGGGGATACTATGGCTACACCTTC
V: TRBV6-4; D: TRBD1; length: 13; J: TRBJ1-1; size: -; CDR3: CASSPQGGTEAFF; DNA: TGTGCCAGCAGCCCACAGGGGGGCACTGAAGCTTTCTTT
V: TRBV27; D: -; length: 14; J: TRBJ1-4; size: -; CDR3: CASSFQGPNEKLFF; DNA: TGTGCCAGCAGTTTCCAGGGGCCTAATGAAAAACTGTTTTTT
V: TRBV18; D: TRBD1; length: 16; J: TRBJ1-4; size: -; CDR3: CASSLGQGATNEKLFF; DNA: TGTGCCAGCTCACTCGGACAGGGGGCAACTAATGAAAAACTGTTTTTT
V: TRBV6-2/TRBV6-3; D: TRBD1; length: 15; J: TRBJ2-7; size: -; CDR3: CASSFRTGETYEQYF; DNA: TGTGCCAGCAGTTTCCGGACAGGGGAAACCTACGAGCAGTACTTC
V: TRBV5-1; D: TRBD1; length: 16; J: TRBJ1-1; size: -; CDR3: CASSWPQGALNTEAFF; DNA: TGCGCCAGCAGCTGGCCCCAGGGGGCCCTGAACACTGAAGCTTTCTTT
V: TRBV9; D: -; length: 16; J: TRBJ2-6; size: -; CDR3: CASSGGTASGANVLTF; DNA: TGTGCCAGCAGCGGCGGGACCGCGTCTGGGGCCAACGTCCTGACTTTC
V: TRBV24-1; D: -; length: 15; J: TRBJ2-1; size: -; CDR3: CATVNPEVGVNEQFF; DNA: TGTGCCACAGTGAACCCGGAGGTCGGGGTGAATGAGCAGTTCTTC
V: TRBV28; D: TRBD1; length: 14; J: TRBJ2-1; size: -; CDR3: CASNRGRVYNEQFF; DNA: TGTGCCAGCAACAGGGGGCGAGTTTACAATGAGCAGTTCTTC
V: TRBV7-9; D: TRBD1; length: 14; J: TRBJ1-5; size: -; CDR3: CASRPDRAGQPQHF; DNA: TGTGCCAGCAGACCGGACAGGGCCGGACAGCCCCAGCATTTT
V: TRBV6-5; D: -; length: 14; J: TRBJ1-1; size: few; CDR3: CASTFGTQNTEAFF; DNA: TGTGCCAGCACTTTCGGGACACAGAACACTGAAGCTTTCTTT
V: TRBV7-6; D: -; length: 16; J: TRBJ1-6; size: once; CDR3: CASSPSGGSYNSPLHF; DNA: TGTGCCAGCAGCCCCAGCGGGGGGTCCTATAATTCACCCCTCCACTTT
V: TRBV28; D: TRBD1; length: 15; J: TRBJ2-3; size: -; CDR3: CASSPGTGGTDTQYF; DNA: TGTGCCAGCAGCCCCGGGACAGGGGGCACAGATACGCAGTATTTT